The 31 T cell receptor beta chains below all came from one sample that was sequenced in a study of vaccination effects on CD4 cells after COVID-19. Antigen specificity for these receptors is unknown. Profiling relied on immunoSEQ multiplex PCR, and the TCRdb table lists in-frame clones only, not all of them. Of 80,000 to 95,000 clones in the sample, roughly 80% were seen once. Antigen-specific CD4+ T cells were first expanded with viral peptide pools by the ViraFEST assay and only then sequenced. Scientists isolated CD4+ T cells after a roughly nine-day culture period ended. As their vaccination, participants received two doses of either BNT162b2 or mRNA-1273. Sequencing used CD4+ T cells from PBMCs cultured with HCoV-OC43 spike peptides, obtained after COVID-19 vaccination. Subset described: HCoV-OC43 spike overlapping peptide pool stimulation. These receptor sequences come from a human donor who received a COVID-19 vaccine.

The rearrangement uses TRBV5-1 and TRBJ2-5; 13 nucleotides match TRBD2. With V trimmed by 4 bases and J by 5 bases, 8 bases remained unmatched. CDR1 SGHRS and CDR2 YFSETQ come from the germline V gene. CDR3 length: 16 amino acids. The CDR3 sequence: CASSPGTSGAPETQYF. CDR3 bases: TGCGCCAGCAGCCCTGGGACTAGCGGGGCTCCGGAGACCCAGTACTTC.

The CDR3 here is CASSDGRVGNQPQHF. CDR3 DNA sequence: TGCGCCAGCAGTGACGGCAGGGTTGGGAATCAGCCCCAGCATTTT. The J gene is TRBJ1-5, the V gene TRBV10-2; a possible D gene is TRBD1 (5 bases). Germline CDR1 WSHSY, CDR2 SAAADI. This CDR3 has 15 residues. V lost 3 bases and J 4 bases, leaving 13 bases between the germline ends.

This clone came up a few times. The CDR3 sequence is CASSDGTSTDTQYF. CDR3 sequence (DNA): TGTGCCAGCAGTGACGGGACTAGCACAGATACGCAGTATTTT. The J gene is TRBJ2-3, the V gene TRBV6-4, with a weak D call TRBD2 (6 bases). CDR1 is MRHNA, CDR2 SNTAGT, per germline. CDR3 length equals 14 residues. Between the trimmed V and J ends, which lost 2 bases and 0 bases, there was a span of 6 bases.

CDR3 nucleotide sequence: TGCAGTGCTAGTCAAGGGGCTAACACCATATATTTT. Translation gives CSASQGANTIYF. J is TRBJ1-3 and V is TRBV20-1; D perhaps matches TRBD1 (5 bases). CDR1 DFQATT and CDR2 SNEGSKA come from the germline V gene (reference sequence). This CDR3 comprises 12 residues. Trimming took 3 bases from V and 7 from J, leaving 10 bases between them.

V and J are TRBV21-1 and TRBJ1-5. TRBV21-1 is reported as a pseudogene. There are 17 residues in the CDR3. CDR3: CASTQSLEVPSNQPQHF. In DNA form, the CDR3 reads TGTGCCAGCACCCAAAGTCTGGAGGTCCCGAGCAATCAGCCCCAGCATTTT.

This chain connects TRBV28 to TRBJ2-2; 10 nucleotides align to TRBD1. There are 17 residues in the CDR3. Losses at the gene ends were 5 bases for V and 5 bases for J; bases not matched to a gene: 11. Germline CDR1 and CDR2: MDHEN and SYDVKM. The CDR3 DNA reads as TGTGCCAGCAGTCCCGCCGGGACAGGGGTTAGGACCGGGGAGCTGTTTTTT. It yields the protein CASSPAGTGVRTGELFF. Drawing the rest from reference TRBV28 and TRBJ2-2, the complete variable domain is DVKVTQSSRYLVKRTGEKVFLECVQDMDHENMFWYRQDPGLGLRLIYFSYDVKMKEKGDIPEGYSVSREKKERFSLILESASTNQTSMYLCASSPAGTGVRTGELFFGEGSRLTVL.

The genes are TRBV15 and TRBJ1-4; the D is unclear. This CDR3 has 14 amino acids. Germline V lookup: CDR1 LNHNV, CDR2 YYDKDF (reference sequence). Trimming removed 1 base from V and 8 bases from J, with 11 bases in between. The CDR3 region has the DNA TGTGCCACCAGCAGAGTCGTGTACGGCGAAAAACTGTTTTTT. Protein: CATSRVVYGEKLFF.

This clone showed up just once. The CDR3 DNA is TGTGCCAGCAGTTTGGACAGGAGGTACGAGCAGTACGTC. Residues: CASSLDRRYEQYV. The J gene is TRBJ2-7, the V gene TRBV6-6; 7 bases align to TRBD1. CDR3 length: 13 residues. Germline V lookup: CDR1 MNHNY, CDR2 SVGAGI (reference sequence). Losses at the gene ends were 4 bases for V and 4 bases for J; bases not matched to a gene: 4.

CDR3 coding DNA: TGTGCCAGCAGCCCGAGCTCACCTCGCAGAGAGACCCAGTACTTC. As protein: CASSPSSPRRETQYF. The chain links TRBV3-1 (or the pseudogene TRBV3-2) to TRBJ2-5; D ambiguous. CDR3 length equals 15 residues. The germline CDR1 and CDR2 sequences are LGHDT and YNNKEL (reference sequence). V was pared by 4 bases and J by 4 bases, with 16 bases between.

The V gene is TRBV6-5, the J gene TRBJ2-6; unclear D gene. The CDR3 is 15 amino acids. V gave up 4 bases and J gave up 1 base, with 8 bases separating them. Germline V gene sequence: CDR1 MNHEY, CDR2 SVGAGI. The CDR3 bases are TGTGCCAGCAGTTCGGTCACGTCTGGGGCCAACGTCCTGACTTTC. Translated, it gives CASSSVTSGANVLTF.

The chain is built from TRBV27 and TRBJ1-5, with 9 positions matching TRBD1. CDR3 length equals 19 residues. The germline CDR1 and CDR2 sequences are MNHEY and SMNVEV (reference sequence). The V segment lost 5 bases and the J segment 2 bases; nucleotides outside the gene matches: 16. CDR3 loop: CASSLEHPGTGWRNQPQHF. The CDR3 nucleotides are TGTGCCAGCAGTCTAGAGCACCCCGGGACAGGGTGGCGCAATCAGCCCCAGCATTTT.

This chain joins TRBV7-9 and TRBJ1-1; D might be TRBD1 (6 bases). Trimming took off 7 bases at V and 1 base at J, with 19 bases between the two ends. The V gene's germline CDR1 is SEHNR and CDR2 FQNEAQ (reference sequence). The CDR3 extends over 16 amino acids. This chain's CDR3 is CASTPSGGAKNTEAFF. The CDR3 DNA reads as TGTGCCAGCACCCCATCTGGGGGGGCGAAGAACACTGAAGCTTTCTTT.

This chain joins TRBV10-3 and TRBJ2-5; 9 bases are shared with TRBD2. The germline V gene has CDR1 ENHRY and CDR2 SYGVKD. Trimming cost V 4 bases and J 6 bases; bases outside gene matches: 6. CDR3 length: 14 residues. CDR3 in DNA: TGTGCCATCAGTGGCGAGACTAGCGGACAGACCCAGTACTTC. Protein: CAISGETSGQTQYF.

The rearrangement links TRBV19 to TRBJ2-2; D not resolved. Germline-derived CDR1 and CDR2 are LNHDA and SQIVND (reference sequence). Trimming stripped 4 bases from V and 0 bases from J, with 9 bases between. The CDR3 is 15 amino acids. CDR3 region: CASSTDGPNTGELFF. CDR3 DNA: TGTGCCAGTAGTACGGACGGCCCGAACACCGGGGAGCTGTTTTTT.

This clone was counted a few times. The chain carries TRBV12-3 or TRBV12-4 and TRBJ1-1; 7 bases are shared with TRBD1. The CDR3 runs 13 residues. V lost 6 bases and J lost 5; bases outside the gene matches: 6. This CDR3 reads CASSRQGGTEAFF. Here the CDR3 DNA reads TGTGCCAGCAGCCGCCAGGGGGGAACTGAAGCTTTCTTT.

This chain links TRBV5-1 with TRBJ2-2; TRBD2 matches 7 bases. Germline assignment: CDR1 SGHRS and CDR2 YFSETQ. CDR3 length: 15 amino acids. V shed 0 bases, J shed 6 bases, and the junction held 5 bases outside the gene matches. In DNA form, the CDR3 reads TGCGCCAGCAGCTTGGGGGACTACCTTTCCGGGGAGCTGTTTTTT. Its protein product is CASSLGDYLSGELFF.

The chain combines TRBV5-1 with TRBJ2-2, with 9 bases that match TRBD1. V shed 5 bases, J shed 6 bases, and the junction held 14 bases outside the gene matches. Per germline, CDR1 SGHRS and CDR2 YFSETQ. This CDR3 contains 17 residues. CDR3 in amino acids: CASSLQPGQGCAGELFF. CDR3 nucleotide sequence: TGCGCCAGCAGTCTACAACCGGGACAGGGCTGCGCCGGGGAGCTGTTTTTT.

This chain connects TRBV5-1 to TRBJ2-5, with D perhaps TRBD1 or TRBD2 (6 bases each). CDR1 and CDR2 (germline): SGHRS, YFSETQ. The V end was cut by 4 bases, the J end by 5 bases, with 12 bases between. This CDR3 comprises 13 residues. CDR3 in DNA: TGCGCCAGCAGCGAGGGGGGCCAGGAGACCCAGTACTTC. This codes for CASSEGGQETQYF.

This chain connects TRBV7-9 to TRBJ2-5; 8 bases match TRBD1. The CDR3 length is 16 residues. V shed 2 bases and J 1 base; nucleotides not matched to a gene: 6. Germline V gives CDR1 SEHNR, CDR2 FQNEAQ (reference sequence). The CDR3 reads CASSLQGAGGQETQYF. CDR3 bases: TGTGCCAGCAGCTTACAGGGGGCAGGAGGCCAAGAGACCCAGTACTTC.

The rearrangement uses TRBV6-4 and TRBJ2-1, with D uncertain. The CDR3 has 12 residues. Germline lookup yields CDR1 MRHNA and CDR2 SNTAGT. V dropped 4 bases and J dropped 4 bases, with 5 bases sitting between them. CDR3 protein: CASSGNYNEQFF. The CDR3 DNA sequence: TGTGCCAGCAGTGGGAATTACAATGAGCAGTTCTTC.

J is TRBJ2-1 and V is TRBV19; D remains unclear. Trimming left V 3 bases short and J 0 bases short, with 21 bases between. The CDR3 totals 19 residues. CDR1 and CDR2 from the germline V gene are LNHDA and SQIVND (reference sequence). DNA of the CDR3: TGTGCCAGTAGTATTGGCCCCCCTTCGACGGCCTCCTCCTACAATGAGCAGTTCTTC. This translates into CASSIGPPSTASSYNEQFF.

The chain joins TRBV6-1 to TRBJ2-7; TRBD1 matches 8 bases. V lost 3 bases, J lost 6 bases, and 7 bases stayed unmatched. The CDR3 is 14 residues long. Germline loops: CDR1 MNHNS, CDR2 SASEGT. The CDR3 sequence: CASSEVTGAFEQYV. The CDR3 bases are TGTGCCAGCAGTGAGGTGACAGGGGCTTTCGAGCAGTACGTC.

The CDR3, as DNA: TGCAGCGTTGTTAGAGGGACAGGAAACACCATATATTTT. Translation: CSVVRGTGNTIYF. The rearrangement joins TRBV29-1 to TRBJ1-3; tentatively, D is TRBD1 (6 bases). Germline CDR1 is SQVTM and CDR2 is ANQGSEA. The CDR3 is 13 residues long. Deletions cut 4 bases from V and 4 bases from J, with 11 bases between.

This clone was seen more than once but under ten times. CDR3 residues: CASSQGTEINTGELFF. The DNA for the CDR3 is TGTGCCAGCAGCCAAGGGACGGAAATAAACACCGGGGAGCTGTTTTTT. The rearrangement uses TRBV9 and TRBJ2-2; D could derive from TRBD1 or TRBD2 (5 bases each). The CDR3 extends over 16 amino acids. V lost 4 bases, J lost 2 bases, and 15 bases lay in between. Germline CDR1 and CDR2: SGDLS and YYNGEE.

The rearrangement joins TRBV4-1 to TRBJ2-3; 10 nucleotides match TRBD2. CDR3 length: 16 residues. The germline CDR1 and CDR2 sequences are MGHRA and YSYEKL. The trim removed 0 bases at V and 5 bases at J, leaving 5 bases unmatched. The CDR3 is CASSQDQRGGKDTQYF. The CDR3 DNA follows: TGCGCCAGCAGCCAAGATCAGCGGGGGGGCAAAGATACGCAGTATTTT.

CDR3: CASSSGQGEETQYF. The CDR3, as DNA: TGTGCCAGCAGCTCGGGACAGGGGGAAGAGACCCAGTACTTC. The gene calls are TRBV5-4 and TRBJ2-5, with 11 nucleotides matching TRBD1. Per germline, CDR1 SGHNT and CDR2 YYREEE (reference sequence). This CDR3 has 14 amino acids. Unmatched junction bases numbered 1, after V lost 3 bases and J lost 3 bases.

The chain carries TRBV5-1 and TRBJ2-2; D is unresolved. Trimming took off 3 bases at V and 6 bases at J, with 21 bases between the two ends. The CDR3 loop spans 17 amino acids. From germline, CDR1 is SGHRS and CDR2 YFSETQ. This chain's CDR3 is CASSYGTTQLRAGELFF. The CDR3 DNA reads TGCGCCAGCAGCTACGGCACCACCCAACTCCGGGCCGGGGAGCTGTTTTTT.

The J gene is TRBJ1-5, the V gene TRBV11-2; unclear D gene. Trimming stripped 5 bases from V and 2 bases from J, with 10 bases between. Germline-derived CDR1 and CDR2 are SGHAT and FQNNGV. The CDR3 runs 14 residues. The CDR3 reads CASSLSTGNQPQHF. In DNA, the CDR3 is TGTGCCAGCAGCCTATCAACTGGCAATCAGCCCCAGCATTTT.

The chain has TRBV29-1 and TRBJ1-2, with D maybe TRBD1 (5 bases). The CDR3 extends over 13 amino acids. Trimming left V 3 bases short and J 6 bases short, with 14 bases between. Per the germline V gene, CDR1 is SQVTM and CDR2 is ANQGSEA. The CDR3 loop reads CSVDSTGADGYTF. The CDR3 region has the DNA TGCAGCGTTGACTCGACCGGGGCCGATGGCTACACCTTC. Combining the CDR3 with reference TRBV29-1 and TRBJ1-2 gives the whole variable domain SAVISQKPSRDICQRGTSLTIQCQVDSQVTMMFWYRQQPGQSLTLIATANQGSEATYESGFVIDKFPISRPNLTFSTLTVSNMSPEDSSIYLCSVDSTGADGYTFGSGTRLTVV.

This chain's CDR3 is CAISEAGSNQPQHF. Written as DNA, the CDR3 is TGTGCCATCAGTGAGGCAGGGAGCAATCAGCCCCAGCATTTT. The genes are TRBV10-3 and TRBJ1-5; weak D call: TRBD1 (5 bases). The V end was cut by 2 bases, the J end by 1 base, with 6 bases between. The CDR3 loop spans 14 amino acids. The germline V gene encodes CDR1 ENHRY and CDR2 SYGVKD.

The CDR3 loop reads CASSEALWGRSEQYV. The DNA for the CDR3 is TGTGCCAGCAGTGAAGCGCTTTGGGGGCGGAGCGAGCAGTACGTC. This rearrangement joins TRBV2 to TRBJ2-7, with D tentatively TRBD1 (6 bases). Deletions cut 0 bases from V and 6 bases from J, with 15 bases between. Germline lookup yields CDR1 SNHLY and CDR2 FYNNEI. This CDR3 has 15 amino acids.